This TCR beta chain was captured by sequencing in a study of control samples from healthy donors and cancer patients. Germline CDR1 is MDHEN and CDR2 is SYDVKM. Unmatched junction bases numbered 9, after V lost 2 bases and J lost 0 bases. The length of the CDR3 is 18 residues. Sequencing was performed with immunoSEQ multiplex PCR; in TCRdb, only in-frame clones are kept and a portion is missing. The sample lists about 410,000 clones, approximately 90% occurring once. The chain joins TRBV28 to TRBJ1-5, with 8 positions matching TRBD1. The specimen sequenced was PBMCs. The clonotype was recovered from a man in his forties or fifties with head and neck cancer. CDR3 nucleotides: TGTGCCAGCAGTTTACCGACAGGGGCGAGAACTAGCAATCAGCCCCAGCATTTT. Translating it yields CASSLPTGARTSNQPQHF.